This TCR beta chain appears in the sequencing data of a study of OX40 agonist ivuxolimab in advanced cancers. The wider study: Previous treatment with anti-PD-1, anti-PD-L1 or anti-CTLA-4 therapy was allowed; 30% to 50% had received some. Three patients got partial responses; one had hepatocellular carcinoma and two had cutaneous melanoma.

Germline V gene lookup returns CDR1 LNHNV and CDR2 YYDKDF (reference sequence). The CDR3 sequence is 16 residues long. V dropped 4 bases and J dropped 2; count of bases not matched to a gene: 4. The data were produced by immunoSEQ multiplex PCR, yet TCRdb's version contains in-frame clones alone and is incomplete. The sample lists around 40,000 clones, about 86% occurring once. This chain links TRBV15 with TRBJ2-3; 12 nucleotides agree with TRBD2. The clonotype was recovered from an adult with an advanced solid tumor such as melanoma, head and neck, liver or kidney cancer. This sample comprised CD4+ or CD8+ T cells sorted from blood, obtained in a trial of the OX40 agonist ivuxolimab. CDR3: CATSIGLAGLTDTQYF. In DNA, the CDR3 is TGTGCCACCAGCATCGGACTAGCGGGACTCACAGATACGCAGTATTTT.